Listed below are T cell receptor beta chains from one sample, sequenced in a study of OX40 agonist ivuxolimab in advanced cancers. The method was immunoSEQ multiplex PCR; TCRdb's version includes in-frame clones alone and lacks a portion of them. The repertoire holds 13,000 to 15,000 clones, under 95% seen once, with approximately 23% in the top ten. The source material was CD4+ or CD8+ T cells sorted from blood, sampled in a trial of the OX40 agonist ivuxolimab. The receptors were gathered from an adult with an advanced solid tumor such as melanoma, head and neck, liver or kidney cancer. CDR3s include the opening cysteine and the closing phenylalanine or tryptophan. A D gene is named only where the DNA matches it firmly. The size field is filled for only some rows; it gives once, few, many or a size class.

cdr3_aa: CAWRSGEGGTEAFF
cdr3_nt: TGTGCCTGGAGATCTGGGGAAGGGGGCACTGAAGCTTTCTTT
j_call: TRBJ1-1
v_call: TRBV30
clone_size: .
d_call: .

cdr3_aa: CASSPWPQGNTEAFF
cdr3_nt: TGTGCCAGCAGCCCATGGCCCCAGGGGAACACTGAAGCTTTCTTT
j_call: TRBJ1-1
v_call: TRBV11-1
clone_size: .
d_call: .

cdr3_aa: CASSYGPGAGELFF
cdr3_nt: TGTGCCAGCAGTTACGGGCCCGGCGCCGGGGAGCTGTTTTTT
j_call: TRBJ2-2
v_call: TRBV6-5
clone_size: .
d_call: .

cdr3_aa: CASREIGGLNEQYF
cdr3_nt: TGTGCCAGCAGGGAGATAGGGGGGCTAAACGAGCAGTACTTC
j_call: TRBJ2-7
v_call: TRBV27
clone_size: few
d_call: .

cdr3_aa: CSVDDSNEQFF
cdr3_nt: TGCAGCGTTGACGATTCTAATGAGCAGTTCTTC
j_call: TRBJ2-1
v_call: TRBV29-1
clone_size: .
d_call: .

cdr3_aa: CASTSLAGGFEQYF
cdr3_nt: TGTGCCAGCACCAGCCTCGCAGGGGGTTTCGAGCAGTACTTC
j_call: TRBJ2-7
v_call: TRBV2
clone_size: .
d_call: TRBD1

cdr3_aa: CASSEGPAGGYEQYF
cdr3_nt: TGCGCCAGCAGTGAGGGTCCAGCGGGAGGCTACGAGCAGTACTTC
j_call: TRBJ2-7
v_call: TRBV10-2
clone_size: .
d_call: TRBD2

cdr3_aa: CASSLAGQNTEAFF
cdr3_nt: TGCGCCAGCAGCTTGGCGGGGCAGAACACTGAAGCTTTCTTT
j_call: TRBJ1-1
v_call: TRBV5-1
clone_size: .
d_call: .

cdr3_aa: CASNKANYGYTF
cdr3_nt: TGTGCCAGCAATAAGGCTAACTATGGCTACACCTTC
j_call: TRBJ1-2
v_call: TRBV9
clone_size: .
d_call: .

cdr3_aa: CASSLGLSYNEQFF
cdr3_nt: TGTGCCAGCAGTCTGGGACTTTCCTACAATGAGCAGTTCTTC
j_call: TRBJ2-1
v_call: TRBV27
clone_size: .
d_call: .

cdr3_aa: CVDPGGSGELFF
cdr3_nt: TGTGTCGACCCGGGCGGGAGCGGGGAGCTGTTTTTT
j_call: TRBJ2-2
v_call: TRBV7-9
clone_size: .
d_call: TRBD2

cdr3_aa: CASSSGEAPTDTQYF
cdr3_nt: TGTGCCAGCAGTTCGGGAGAGGCCCCCACAGATACGCAGTATTTT
j_call: TRBJ2-3
v_call: TRBV7-8
clone_size: .
d_call: .

cdr3_aa: CASSLRTGGNEQFF
cdr3_nt: TGTGCCAGCAGTCTCCGGACAGGGGGCAATGAGCAGTTCTTC
j_call: TRBJ2-1
v_call: TRBV28
clone_size: .
d_call: TRBD1

cdr3_aa: CASTGQGGSYEQYF
cdr3_nt: TGTGCCAGTACCGGACAGGGCGGCTCCTACGAGCAGTACTTC
j_call: TRBJ2-7
v_call: TRBV19
clone_size: .
d_call: TRBD1

cdr3_aa: CASSTDTLEVF
cdr3_nt: TGCGCCAGCAGCACGGACACCCTCGAAGTCTTT
j_call: TRBJ1-1
v_call: TRBV5-1
clone_size: .
d_call: .

cdr3_aa: CASSAPGTGTMNTEAFF
cdr3_nt: TGTGCCAGCAGTGCGCCCGGGACAGGGACCATGAACACTGAAGCTTTCTTT
j_call: TRBJ1-1
v_call: TRBV2
clone_size: once
d_call: TRBD1

cdr3_aa: CASSLLLQGAVGANVLTF
cdr3_nt: TGCGCCAGCAGCTTGTTATTACAGGGGGCGGTTGGGGCCAACGTCCTGACTTTC
j_call: TRBJ2-6
v_call: TRBV5-1
clone_size: .
d_call: TRBD1

cdr3_aa: CASSSFPQVNYGYTF
cdr3_nt: TGTGCCAGCAGCTCATTCCCACAGGTTAACTATGGCTACACCTTC
j_call: TRBJ1-2
v_call: TRBV11-2
clone_size: once
d_call: .

cdr3_aa: CASSGRTGGYEQYF
cdr3_nt: TGTGCCAGTAGTGGAAGGACAGGGGGCTACGAGCAGTACTTC
j_call: TRBJ2-7
v_call: TRBV19
clone_size: .
d_call: TRBD1

cdr3_aa: CASSPGTGANYGYTF
cdr3_nt: TGTGCCAGCAGCCCGGGGACAGGGGCTAACTATGGCTACACCTTC
j_call: TRBJ1-2
v_call: TRBV9
clone_size: .
d_call: TRBD1

cdr3_aa: CASVRGGYTDTQYF
cdr3_nt: TGTGCTAGTGTCCGGGGGGGCTACACAGATACGCAGTATTTT
j_call: TRBJ2-3
v_call: TRBV12-5
clone_size: .
d_call: TRBD2

cdr3_aa: CASKTGGGETQYF
cdr3_nt: TGTGCCAGCAAGACAGGGGGGGGAGAGACCCAGTACTTC
j_call: TRBJ2-5
v_call: TRBV27
clone_size: .
d_call: TRBD1

cdr3_aa: CASSPQSDSLLAKNIQYF
cdr3_nt: TGTGCCAGCTCACCACAATCGGACAGCCTACTAGCCAAAAACATTCAGTACTTC
j_call: TRBJ2-4
v_call: TRBV18
clone_size: .
d_call: .

cdr3_aa: CASSHTLAGEQFF
cdr3_nt: TGTGCCAGCAGTCACACCCTAGCGGGAGAGCAGTTCTTC
j_call: TRBJ2-1
v_call: TRBV27
clone_size: large
d_call: TRBD2

cdr3_aa: CASSPLAGGGDTQYF
cdr3_nt: TGTGCCAGCAGCCCCCTGGCGGGGGGCGGAGATACGCAGTATTTT
j_call: TRBJ2-3
v_call: TRBV9
clone_size: .
d_call: TRBD2

cdr3_aa: CASSVGGTLNTEAFF
cdr3_nt: TGTGCCAGCAGCGTTGGGGGGACCTTGAACACTGAAGCTTTCTTT
j_call: TRBJ1-1
v_call: TRBV9
clone_size: few
d_call: .

cdr3_aa: CASSITGTGDYEQYF
cdr3_nt: TGTGCCAGTAGTATTACCGGGACGGGAGATTACGAGCAGTACTTC
j_call: TRBJ2-7
v_call: TRBV19
clone_size: .
d_call: .

cdr3_aa: CAIPNAGPDKVKNYGYTF
cdr3_nt: TGTGCCATCCCCAATGCCGGGCCGGACAAAGTTAAAAACTATGGCTACACCTTC
j_call: TRBJ1-2
v_call: TRBV21-1
clone_size: .
d_call: .

cdr3_aa: CASSSSQGDHYGYTF
cdr3_nt: TGTGCCAGCAGTTCGAGCCAGGGGGATCACTATGGCTACACCTTC
j_call: TRBJ1-2
v_call: TRBV27
clone_size: .
d_call: TRBD1

cdr3_aa: CASSSIVAGGARQPQHF
cdr3_nt: TGTGCCAGCAGCTCCATCGTAGCAGGCGGCGCAAGGCAGCCCCAGCATTTT
j_call: TRBJ1-5
v_call: TRBV5-8
clone_size: .
d_call: .

cdr3_aa: CAIIGENTEAFF
cdr3_nt: TGTGCCATCATAGGGGAGAACACTGAAGCTTTCTTT
j_call: TRBJ1-1
v_call: TRBV10-3
clone_size: .
d_call: .

cdr3_aa: CASSLGSGNEQFF
cdr3_nt: TGTGCCAGCAGCTTAGGAAGCGGAAATGAGCAGTTCTTC
j_call: TRBJ2-1
v_call: TRBV11-2
clone_size: .
d_call: .

cdr3_aa: CSVDKTGELFF
cdr3_nt: TGCAGCGTTGATAAGACCGGGGAGCTGTTTTTT
j_call: TRBJ2-2
v_call: TRBV29-1
clone_size: .
d_call: .

cdr3_aa: CASGLINSPLHF
cdr3_nt: TGTGCTAGTGGTTTGATAAATTCACCCCTCCACTTT
j_call: TRBJ1-6
v_call: TRBV12-5
clone_size: .
d_call: .

cdr3_aa: CASSLGGTYEQYF
cdr3_nt: TGTGCCAGCAGCCTCGGGGGCACCTACGAGCAGTACTTC
j_call: TRBJ2-7
v_call: TRBV5-5
clone_size: once
d_call: .

cdr3_aa: CASSFGTATYEQYF
cdr3_nt: TGTGCCAGCAGTTTTGGGACAGCAACCTACGAGCAGTACTTC
j_call: TRBJ2-7
v_call: TRBV28
clone_size: .
d_call: TRBD1

cdr3_aa: CSVEGQSPGYTF
cdr3_nt: TGCAGCGTTGAGGGACAGTCCCCTGGCTACACCTTC
j_call: TRBJ1-2
v_call: TRBV29-1
clone_size: .
d_call: TRBD1

cdr3_aa: CASSLGSGDGYTF
cdr3_nt: TGTGCCAGCAGTTTAGGGTCCGGGGATGGCTACACCTTC
j_call: TRBJ1-2
v_call: TRBV6-5
clone_size: .
d_call: .

cdr3_aa: CAWSGTNGNSPLHF
cdr3_nt: TGTGCCTGGAGCGGGACTAATGGGAATTCACCCCTCCACTTT
j_call: TRBJ1-6
v_call: TRBV28
clone_size: .
d_call: .

cdr3_aa: CASSFRFHTIGDEKLFF
cdr3_nt: TGTGCCAGCAGTTTCCGCTTCCATACTATAGGGGATGAAAAACTGTTTTTT
j_call: TRBJ1-4
v_call: TRBV28
clone_size: .
d_call: .

cdr3_aa: CASPGPTFGAQHF
cdr3_nt: TGCGCCAGCCCGGGACCTACTTTTGGGGCCCAGCATTTT
j_call: TRBJ1-5
v_call: TRBV5-1
clone_size: .
d_call: .

cdr3_aa: CASRGGNEGQYF
cdr3_nt: TGTGCCAGCAGAGGCGGGAACGAGGGGCAGTACTTC
j_call: TRBJ2-7
v_call: TRBV28
clone_size: .
d_call: .

cdr3_aa: CASSLGRLAGGRNTGELFF
cdr3_nt: TGTGCCAGCAGCTTAGGCAGACTAGCGGGAGGGCGAAACACCGGGGAGCTGTTTTTT
j_call: TRBJ2-2
v_call: TRBV13
clone_size: .
d_call: TRBD2

cdr3_aa: CASTPLTGRGQPQHF
cdr3_nt: TGTGCCAGTACCCCCCTGACAGGGCGGGGGCAGCCCCAGCATTTT
j_call: TRBJ1-5
v_call: TRBV19
clone_size: .
d_call: TRBD1

cdr3_aa: CASSLGLAGTGTYEQYF
cdr3_nt: TGTGCCAGCAGTTTGGGTCTCGCGGGGACAGGGACCTACGAGCAGTACTTC
j_call: TRBJ2-7
v_call: TRBV28
clone_size: .
d_call: TRBD1

cdr3_aa: CASSQDTKKGTAGGYEQYF
cdr3_nt: TGCGCCAGCAGCCAAGACACCAAGAAGGGGACTGCGGGAGGGTACGAGCAGTACTTC
j_call: TRBJ2-7
v_call: TRBV4-3
clone_size: .
d_call: TRBD2

cdr3_aa: CASSLDSSGNTIYF
cdr3_nt: TGTGCCAGCAGCCTGGACAGCTCTGGAAACACCATATATTTT
j_call: TRBJ1-3
v_call: TRBV28
clone_size: .
d_call: .

cdr3_aa: CASSLYPKDRDSLFLSGNTIYF
cdr3_nt: TGCGCCAGCAGCTTGTACCCGAAAGACCGGGACAGTCTTTTTCTCTCTGGAAACACCATATATTTT
j_call: TRBJ1-3
v_call: TRBV5-1
clone_size: .
d_call: TRBD1

cdr3_aa: CASTPGQGGEQYF
cdr3_nt: TGTGCCAGCACCCCGGGACAGGGGGGAGAGCAGTACTTC
j_call: TRBJ2-7
v_call: TRBV7-9
clone_size: .
d_call: TRBD1

cdr3_aa: CASSQEGANTGELFF
cdr3_nt: TGCGCCAGCAGCCAAGAGGGGGCGAACACCGGGGAGCTGTTTTTT
j_call: TRBJ2-2
v_call: TRBV4-1
clone_size: .
d_call: .

cdr3_aa: CASKGSSSYEQYF
cdr3_nt: TGTGCCAGCAAAGGGTCCAGCTCCTACGAGCAGTACTTC
j_call: TRBJ2-7
v_call: TRBV28
clone_size: .
d_call: .

cdr3_aa: CATSRSRGQGADEQYF
cdr3_nt: TGTGCCACCAGCAGATCAAGGGGACAGGGGGCTGACGAGCAGTACTTC
j_call: TRBJ2-7
v_call: TRBV15
clone_size: .
d_call: TRBD1

cdr3_aa: CASSLAGTYNEQFF
cdr3_nt: TGTGCCAGCAGCTTGGCTGGCACCTACAATGAGCAGTTCTTC
j_call: TRBJ2-1
v_call: TRBV7-8
clone_size: .
d_call: .

cdr3_aa: CASSLQGAGELFF
cdr3_nt: TGTGCCAGCAGCTTACAGGGGGCCGGGGAGCTGTTTTTT
j_call: TRBJ2-2
v_call: TRBV7-3
clone_size: .
d_call: TRBD1

cdr3_aa: CASSHGTGDGYTF
cdr3_nt: TGTGCCAGCAGCCATGGGACAGGGGATGGCTACACCTTC
j_call: TRBJ1-2
v_call: TRBV14
clone_size: .
d_call: TRBD1

cdr3_aa: CASSVSGVEETQYF
cdr3_nt: TGTGCCAGCAGCGTTAGCGGGGTCGAAGAGACCCAGTACTTC
j_call: TRBJ2-5
v_call: TRBV9
clone_size: .
d_call: TRBD2

cdr3_aa: CASSQDRGELTYEQYF
cdr3_nt: TGCGCCAGCAGCCAAGATCGAGGGGAACTTACCTACGAGCAGTACTTC
j_call: TRBJ2-7
v_call: TRBV4-3
clone_size: .
d_call: .

cdr3_aa: CASSPGTSGRFTYEQYF
cdr3_nt: TGTGCCAGCAGCCCAGGGACTAGCGGGAGGTTCACCTACGAGCAGTACTTC
j_call: TRBJ2-7
v_call: TRBV7-8
clone_size: .
d_call: TRBD2

cdr3_aa: CASSGREAGGTDTQYF
cdr3_nt: TGTGCCAGCAGCGGTAGGGAGGCGGGAGGTACAGATACGCAGTATTTT
j_call: TRBJ2-3
v_call: TRBV13
clone_size: .
d_call: TRBD2